There are many counts of the clone carrying this TCR beta chain. Antigen specificity is unknown. The data originate from a study of metastatic and nonmetastatic thyroid tumors. The overall study: Repertoires were compared across blood and tumor or nodule tissue from malignant and benign thyroid patients.

As originally analysed: A classifier for distant metastasis in papillary thyroid cancer was constructed using CDR3 differences observed across clinicopathological groups. TCRdb called clones again from the PCR reads with MiXCR. The V and J calls reflect TCRdb's pipeline rather than the authors' work. The table lists about 69,000 clones, 12% to 15% of them singletons. None of the patients had undergone any treatment ahead of thyroid surgery. The germline CDR1 and CDR2 sequences are KGHSH and LQKENI. The V and J ends lost 3 bases and 4 bases respectively, with 12 bases between them. The CDR3 length is 15 residues. General study points: Within blood and tumor, benign nodules reportedly had significantly lower TCR beta diversity than malignant thyroid tumors did.

Input material: blood. The clonotype was recovered from a male donor with papillary thyroid cancer or a benign thyroid nodule (not recorded which). Some clones in this sample may be carry-over from other donors' samples. The chain is built from TRBV18 and TRBJ1-4; D perhaps matches TRBD1 (5 bases). The CDR3 nucleotides are TGTGCCAGCTCACCTCGGACAATCAATAATGAAAAACTGTTTTTT. It codes for CASSPRTINNEKLFF.